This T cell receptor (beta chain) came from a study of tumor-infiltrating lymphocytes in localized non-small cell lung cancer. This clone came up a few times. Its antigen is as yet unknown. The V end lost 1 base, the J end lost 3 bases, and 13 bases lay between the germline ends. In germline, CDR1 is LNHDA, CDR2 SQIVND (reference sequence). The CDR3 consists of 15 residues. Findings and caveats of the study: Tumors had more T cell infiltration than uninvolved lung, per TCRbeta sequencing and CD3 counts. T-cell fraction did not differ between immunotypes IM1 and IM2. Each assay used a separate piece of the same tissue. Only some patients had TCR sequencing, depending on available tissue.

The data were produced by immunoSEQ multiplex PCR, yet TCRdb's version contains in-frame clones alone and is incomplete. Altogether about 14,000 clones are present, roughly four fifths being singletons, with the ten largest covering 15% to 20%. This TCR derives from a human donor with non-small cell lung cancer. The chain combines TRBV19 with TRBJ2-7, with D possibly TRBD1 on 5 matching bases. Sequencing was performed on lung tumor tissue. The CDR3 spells CASSIGTGGNYEQYF. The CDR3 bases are TGTGCCAGTAGTATAGGTACAGGTGGAAACTACGAGCAGTACTTC. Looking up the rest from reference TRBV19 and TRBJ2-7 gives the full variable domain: DGGITQSPKYLFRKEGQNVTLSCEQNLNHDAMYWYRQDPGQGLRLIYYSQIVNDFQKGDIAEGYSVSREKKESFPLTVTSAQKNPTAFYLCASSIGTGGNYEQYFGPGTRLTVT.